The 11 T cell receptor beta chains listed next were all sequenced from one sample in a study of CD8 T cells in Susac syndrome. With random hexamers, reverse transcription was performed on about 0.45 to 1 ug of RNA. TCRdb analysed the immunoSEQ multiplex PCR reads with MiXCR anew, one entry per CDR3 protein. The sample comprises some 200,000 distinct CDR3 sequences, 75% to 95% of which are singletons, and 0.087% rests with the top ten. Sample: CD4+ T cells from PBMCs. These receptors were collected from a human donor with Susac syndrome.

This clonotype was found once. The chain couples TRBV10-3 to TRBJ1-5; 8 bases match TRBD1. This CDR3 has 15 amino acids. V shed 2 bases and J 4 bases; nucleotides not matched to a gene: 4. The germline CDR1 and CDR2 sequences are ENHRY and SYGVKD. The CDR3 nucleotides read TGTGCCATCAGTGAGGGGACAGGATCTAATCAGCCCCAGCATTTT. It yields the protein CAISEGTGSNQPQHF.

This chain connects TRBV9 to TRBJ1-1, with 7 nucleotides matching TRBD1. J lost 6 bases, V lost 3 bases, and 17 bases had no gene match. The CDR3 sequence is 17 residues long. The germline gives CDR1 SGDLS, CDR2 YYNGEE. The CDR3 sequence is CASSGRTGGTTLAEAFF. CDR3 in DNA: TGTGCCAGCAGCGGGCGGACAGGCGGGACGACCTTGGCTGAAGCTTTCTTT.

This chain joins TRBV3-1 and TRBJ1-4; 9 bases align to TRBD1. This CDR3 has 15 amino acids. CDR1 LGHDT and CDR2 YNNKEL come from the germline V gene (reference sequence). The V gene end was trimmed by 3 bases and the J gene end by 4 bases; junction bases not matched to a gene: 3. The CDR3 loop reads CASSHDRGNNEKLFF. CDR3 sequence (DNA): TGTGCCAGCAGCCATGACAGGGGGAATAATGAAAAACTGTTTTTT.

V gene TRBV7-9 combines with J gene TRBJ2-7, with 11 bases fitting TRBD1. The length of the CDR3 is 17 residues. Germline CDR1 and CDR2: SEHNR and FQNEAQ (reference sequence). Trimming at V came to 5 bases and at J to 2 bases, leaving 11 bases not matched to a gene. The DNA of the CDR3 is TGTGCCAGCAGCCTCCGTCTGGGACAGGGGGGGACCTACGAGCAGTACTTC. This translates into CASSLRLGQGGTYEQYF.

V and J are TRBV30 and TRBJ2-3; D gene unclear. CDR3 size: 13 residues. CDR1 and CDR2 (germline): GTSNPN, SVGIG (reference sequence). V lost 4 bases, J lost 0 bases, and 8 bases lay in between. The CDR3 loop is CAWTEPSTDTQYF. The DNA for the CDR3 is TGTGCCTGGACGGAGCCCAGCACAGATACGCAGTATTTT.

The chain combines TRBV9 with TRBJ1-2; TRBD1 is a possible D gene (6 bases). V was cut by 0 bases and J by 10 bases, with 19 bases left in between. This CDR3 comprises 15 residues. Germline CDR1 is SGDLS and CDR2 is YYNGEE. The CDR3 DNA reads as TGTGCCAGCAGCGTAGAAGGGACAATCAAGCAGTTCTACACCTTC. Translated, it gives CASSVEGTIKQFYTF.

This chain joins TRBV12-3 or TRBV12-4 and TRBJ2-1; tentative D call: TRBD2 (6 bases). The V end was cut by 2 bases, the J end by 3 bases, with 14 bases between. CDR3 length equals 16 residues. DNA for the CDR3: TGTGCCAGCAGTTTAAAGGGGACTTCCCTCTACAATGAGCAGTTCTTC. The encoded protein is CASSLKGTSLYNEQFF.

The rearrangement joins TRBV30 to TRBJ1-1; D gene ambiguous. Trimming pared 0 bases from V and 2 bases from J, leaving 13 bases between. The CDR3 is 15 amino acids. The V gene's germline CDR1 is GTSNPN and CDR2 SVGIG (reference sequence). The CDR3 nucleotides are TGTGCCTGGAGTGTAGTGGGTCAGGCCAACACTGAAGCTTTCTTT. Protein: CAWSVVGQANTEAFF. The full variable domain, its missing parts supplied by reference TRBV30 and TRBJ1-1, is SQTIHQWPATLVQPVGSPLSLECTVEGTSNPNLYWYRQAAGRGLQLLFYSVGIGQISSEVPQNLSASRPQDRQFILSSKKLLLSDSGFYLCAWSVVGQANTEAFFGQGTRLTVV.

The chain combines TRBV29-1 with TRBJ1-2; D is unclear. This CDR3 is 10 amino acids long. V dropped 4 bases and J dropped 8 bases, with 8 bases sitting between them. Germline CDR1 SQVTM, CDR2 ANQGSEA. The DNA for the CDR3 is TGCAGCGTTGCCCAGGACGGCTACACCTTC. It specifies CSVAQDGYTF.

The chain has TRBV20-1 and TRBJ1-1; 8 bases are a match to TRBD1. V shed 4 bases, J shed 6 bases, and the junction held 7 bases outside the gene matches. The CDR3 runs 13 residues. The germline V gene encodes CDR1 DFQATT and CDR2 SNEGSKA (reference sequence). This CDR3 reads CSANGQGKSEAFF. In DNA, the CDR3 is TGCAGTGCTAACGGACAGGGAAAATCTGAAGCTTTCTTT.

V usage is TRBV28 and J usage is TRBJ2-7; the D is unclear. V lost 7 bases and J 0 bases, leaving 10 bases between the germline ends. The CDR3 is 13 residues long. Germline assignment: CDR1 MDHEN and CDR2 SYDVKM. The CDR3 bases are TGTGCCAGCAATATACAACACTCCTACGAGCAGTACTTC. Translated: CASNIQHSYEQYF. The variable domain in full, with the rest retrieved from reference TRBV28 and TRBJ2-7, is DVKVTQSSRYLVKRTGEKVFLECVQDMDHENMFWYRQDPGLGLRLIYFSYDVKMKEKGDIPEGYSVSREKKERFSLILESASTNQTSMYLCASNIQHSYEQYFGPGTRLTVT.